A single sample gave rise to the 18 T cell receptor beta chains below, sequenced in a study of Graves' ophthalmopathy and Graves' hyperthyroidism. The authors amplified TCR beta CDR3 regions, and they did so from RNA transcripts for repertoire sequencing. Investigators did first-round RT-PCR with HTBI primers, then second-round multiplex PCR. Each CDR3 protein gets one entry after TCRdb re-called the multiplex PCR reads with MiXCR. The data show 400,000 or so distinct CDR3 sequences, 15% seen once. Sequencing was done on a sample of peripheral blood. The source is a young woman with stable Graves' hyperthyroidism.

This clonotype showed up many times. CDR3 DNA: TGTGCCGGCAAATACCCAGGGCCCCAGCATTTT. Translating it yields CAGKYPGPQHF. V is TRBV6-2 or TRBV6-3 and J is TRBJ1-5; no definite D call. The CDR3 contains 11 residues. The V gene lost 11 bases and the J gene lost 9 bases, with 14 bases spanning the gap. The V gene's germline CDR1 is MNHEY and CDR2 SVGEGT.

This clonotype was recorded at least ten times. The genes are TRBV15 and TRBJ1-5; weak D call: TRBD1 (6 bases). The CDR3 runs to 15 residues. Trimming pared 0 bases from V and 6 bases from J, leaving 12 bases between. CDR1 and CDR2 (germline): LNHNV, YYDKDF (reference sequence). DNA for the CDR3: TGTGCCACCAGCAGAGAGGGGGGCAAGGGTCAGCCCCAGCATTTT. Its translation is CATSREGGKGQPQHF.

This clonotype was recorded many times. The rearrangement joins TRBV9 to TRBJ1-1, with unresolved D. Per germline, CDR1 SGDLS and CDR2 YYNGEE. Between the trimmed V and J ends, which lost 6 bases and 1 base, there was a span of 10 bases. The CDR3 spans 13 residues. CDR3 nucleotides: TGTGCCAGCACCCAAGCCGCGAACACTGAAGCTTTCTTT. Protein: CASTQAANTEAFF.

There are many counts of this clonotype. V and J are TRBV2 and TRBJ1-2; a possible D gene is TRBD1 (6 bases). CDR1 is SNHLY and CDR2 is FYNNEI in the germline V gene. This CDR3 has 15 residues. Deletions cut 5 bases from V and 1 base from J, with 14 bases between. The CDR3 DNA is TGTGCCAGCAGTTACGACAGGTTTCGTAACTATGGCTACACCTTC. This translates into CASSYDRFRNYGYTF.

This clonotype was recorded many times. CDR3 in amino acids: CSVEATRGTEAFF. The DNA for the CDR3 is TGCAGCGTTGAAGCCACCCGAGGCACTGAAGCTTTCTTT. J is TRBJ1-1 and V is TRBV29-1, with D uncertain. There are 13 residues in the CDR3. Germline values: CDR1 SQVTM, CDR2 ANQGSEA. V lost 1 base and J lost 4, with 10 bases in between.

This clonotype has at least ten counts. V is TRBV2 and J is TRBJ2-4, with a tentative D call TRBD2 (5 bases). The CDR3 totals 15 residues. In germline, CDR1 is SNHLY, CDR2 FYNNEI. V shed 4 bases and J shed 4 bases, with 14 bases lying between them. Written as DNA, the CDR3 is TGTGCCAGCAGTGCGGGCGAGCGGATTAAAAACATTCAGTACTTC. Translation gives CASSAGERIKNIQYF.

This clonotype was counted at least ten times. The chain has TRBV5-1 and TRBJ2-5, with a weak D call TRBD1 (7 bases). Per germline, CDR1 SGHRS and CDR2 YFSETQ. V was clipped by 2 bases and J by 4 bases, with 15 bases between them. The CDR3 spans 15 residues. For the CDR3, the DNA is TGCGCCAGCAGCTTCAGGGGGGATGGTGTAGAGACCCAGTACTTC. It specifies CASSFRGDGVETQYF.

The chain carries TRBV6-1 and TRBJ1-3, with 7 nucleotides matching TRBD1. Germline-derived CDR1 and CDR2 are MNHNS and SASEGT. V was pared by 4 bases and J by 4 bases, with 7 bases of the junction left unmatched. The CDR3 has 15 residues. The CDR3 is CASSGTETGGNTIYF. DNA for the CDR3: TGTGCCAGCAGTGGTACCGAGACAGGGGGAAACACCATATATTTT.

The rearrangement links TRBV9 to TRBJ2-2, with TRBD1 as a possible D gene (7 bases). V lost 0 bases and J 5 bases, leaving 11 bases between the germline ends. From germline, CDR1 is SGDLS and CDR2 YYNGEE. The length of the CDR3 is 15 residues. CDR3 DNA sequence: TGTGCCAGCAGCGTAGACAGGGGAGGAACCGGGGAGCTGTTTTTT. This translates into CASSVDRGGTGELFF.

Many counts were recorded for this clonotype. This chain uses TRBV6-1 with TRBJ2-2; the match to TRBD1 covers 7 bases. Germline lookup yields CDR1 MNHNS and CDR2 SASEGT. The CDR3 loop spans 15 amino acids. Trimming cost V 2 bases and J 5 bases; bases outside gene matches: 5. The CDR3 DNA reads as TGTGCCAGCAGTGAAATCGGGACAGATACCGGGGAGCTGTTTTTT. Amino acid sequence: CASSEIGTDTGELFF.

In this sample, this clonotype turned up many times. The chain is built from TRBV6-2 or TRBV6-3 and TRBJ2-7; 13 positions agree with TRBD2. J lost 2 bases, V lost 5 bases, and 9 bases had no gene match. Germline V gives CDR1 MNHEY, CDR2 SVGEGT. The CDR3 sequence is 17 residues long. CDR3 protein: CASSLPGLAGETYEQYF. In DNA, the CDR3 is TGTGCCAGCAGTCTCCCCGGACTAGCGGGGGAGACCTACGAGCAGTACTTC.

This clonotype appeared many times. The chain links TRBV14 to TRBJ2-7; a weak D match, TRBD1 (6 bases). The CDR3 consists of 15 residues. Germline CDR1 reads SGHDN; CDR2 reads FVKESK. Trimming pared 2 bases from V and 3 bases from J, leaving 14 bases between. CDR3 bases: TGTGCCAGCAGCCAACCACTGGACAGATTCTACGAGCAGTACTTC. Its translation: CASSQPLDRFYEQYF.

This clonotype was picked up many times. The chain combines TRBV20-1 with TRBJ1-5; D is unclear. The V end was cut by 0 bases, the J end by 3 bases, with 18 bases between. CDR1 is DFQATT, CDR2 SNEGSKA, per germline (reference sequence). CDR3 size: 17 residues. The CDR3 DNA reads TGCAGTGCTAGAGATCGATTTCCGTGGCGGATCAATCAGCCCCAGCATTTT. Its protein product is CSARDRFPWRINQPQHF.

Many counts were recorded for this clonotype. J is TRBJ1-2 and V is TRBV20-1, with 10 bases lining up with TRBD1. Germline V CDR1 and CDR2: DFQATT, SNEGSKA (reference sequence). The CDR3 contains 16 residues. V gave up 7 bases and J gave up 4 bases; unmatched junction bases: 15. The CDR3 sequence is CSVSLPPTGGTYGYTF. The CDR3 DNA reads as TGCAGTGTTTCCCTCCCCCCGACAGGGGGCACCTATGGCTACACCTTC.

The table lists this clonotype with many counts. The genes are TRBV2 and TRBJ2-7; 9 bases fit TRBD2. Germline V gene sequence: CDR1 SNHLY, CDR2 FYNNEI. The V gene end was trimmed by 3 bases and the J gene end by 0 bases; junction bases not matched to a gene: 0. CDR3 length: 14 residues. The DNA for the CDR3 is TGTGCCAGCAGTGAGCGGGGGGGCTCCTACGAGCAGTACTTC. Translated, it gives CASSERGGSYEQYF.

The chain recombines TRBV29-1 with TRBJ2-2; perhaps D is TRBD1 or TRBD2 (5 bases each). V lost 3 bases and J lost 2, with 13 bases in between. The CDR3 spans 15 residues. CDR1 and CDR2 from the germline V gene are SQVTM and ANQGSEA. Here the CDR3 DNA reads TGCAGCGTTGAGGACGGGACGGACAACACCGGGGAGCTGTTTTTT. Amino acid sequence: CSVEDGTDNTGELFF.

This clonotype was observed a handful of times. CDR3 sequence reads: CASSAGSISYEQYF. CDR3 sequence (DNA): TGTGCCAGTAGTGCGGGCAGTATCTCCTACGAGCAGTACTTC. The V call is TRBV19, the J call TRBJ2-7, with D perhaps TRBD2 (5 bases). Germline assignment: CDR1 LNHDA and CDR2 SQIVND (reference sequence). V was shortened by 5 bases and J by 0 bases, with 11 bases between the two germline ends. This CDR3 is 14 amino acids long.

There are many counts of this clonotype. The CDR3 DNA follows: TGTGCCACCAGTGATCGGACAGCGAACTATGGCTACACCTTC. Translated: CATSDRTANYGYTF. The chain is built from TRBV24-1 and TRBJ1-2; maybe TRBD1 (6 bases). The CDR3 sequence is 14 residues long. CDR1 KGHDR and CDR2 SFDVKD come from the germline V gene. Trimming shortened V by 3 bases and J by 2 bases, and 9 bases separated the two germline ends.